There are a few counts of the clone carrying this TCR beta chain. As yet, its antigen is unknown. PCR primers comprised 60 Vbeta and 13 Jbeta primers. Clones were read by immunoSEQ multiplex PCR, and TCRdb kept only the in-frame ones, dropping some. The sample shows about 140,000 clones, 76% of them seen only once. This record comes from a study of cytomegalovirus exposure and HLA in healthy donors. General observations from the study: Later, an analysis showed that TCR beta chains associated with HLA were more clonally expanded than others that were equally common. Follow-up analysis found HLA locus-dependent TCR association rates, highest for DRB1 and lowest for HLA-C.

Sequencing was carried out using PBMCs. The TCR was taken from a male donor in good health and CMV-seronegative.

CDR3 bases: TGTGCCAGCAGCCCGGAGCGCTCGGGACAGCCCCAGCATTTT. Translating it yields CASSPERSGQPQHF. V gene TRBV7-2 combines with J gene TRBJ1-5; no reliable D call. The germline CDR1 and CDR2 sequences are SGHTA and FQGNSA. The ends were cut back, 5 bases at V and 7 bases at J, with 15 bases in the middle. CDR3 length: 14 residues.